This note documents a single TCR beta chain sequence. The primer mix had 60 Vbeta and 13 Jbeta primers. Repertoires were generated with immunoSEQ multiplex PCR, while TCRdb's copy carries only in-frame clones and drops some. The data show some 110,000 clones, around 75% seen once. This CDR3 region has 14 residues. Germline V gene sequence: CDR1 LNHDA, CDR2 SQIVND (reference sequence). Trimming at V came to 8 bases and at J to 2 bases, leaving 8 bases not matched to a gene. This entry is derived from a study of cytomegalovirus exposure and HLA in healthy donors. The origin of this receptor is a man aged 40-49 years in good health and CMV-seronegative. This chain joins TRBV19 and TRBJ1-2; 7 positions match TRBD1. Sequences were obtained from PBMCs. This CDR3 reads CASLQDRDNYGYTF. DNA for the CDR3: TGTGCCAGTCTTCAAGACAGGGACAACTATGGCTACACCTTC.